A single sample gave rise to the 26 T cell receptor beta chains below, sequenced in a study of blood T cells in healthy people across ages. Sample-barcoded 5' priming and a J-beta primer mix drove a second PCR of roughly 6 to 12 cycles. TCRdb passed the 5' RACE reads through MiXCR, listing each CDR3 protein once. The top ten clones hold 20% to 25% of a sample with around 940,000 distinct CDR3 sequences, roughly half of them seen once. The sequencing sample was made of blood. Receptors were obtained from a woman aged 60 to 75 in good health.

V and J are TRBV9 and TRBJ2-7, with 7 positions matching TRBD2. V shed 4 bases and J 7 bases; nucleotides not matched to a gene: 11. The CDR3 has 14 residues. Germline V gives CDR1 SGDLS, CDR2 YYNGEE. CDR3 sequence reads: CASSPRTSSNEQYF. As DNA, the CDR3 is TGTGCCAGCAGCCCTCGGACTAGTTCCAATGAGCAGTACTTC.

This clonotype has just a few counts. The chain joins TRBV7-9 to TRBJ2-1, with TRBD2 matching 8 bases. This CDR3 is built from 15 residues. V lost 2 bases and J lost 2; bases outside the gene matches: 2. CDR1 is SEHNR, CDR2 FQNEAQ, per germline (reference sequence). CDR3 amino acids: CASSLKAGAYNEQFF. CDR3 nucleotides: TGTGCCAGCAGCTTAAAAGCGGGAGCCTACAATGAGCAGTTCTTC.

The chain employs TRBV4-1 and TRBJ2-7; 9 bases align to TRBD1. Per germline, CDR1 MGHRA and CDR2 YSYEKL. The CDR3 contains 17 residues. V shed 1 base and J 3 bases; nucleotides not matched to a gene: 10. The CDR3 region is CASSQVPPGTGFYEQYF. In DNA, the CDR3 is TGCGCCAGCAGCCAAGTCCCACCAGGGACAGGGTTCTACGAGCAGTACTTC.

This rearrangement joins TRBV7-2 to TRBJ2-5; D remains unclear. There are 14 residues in the CDR3. The germline V and J ends were trimmed by 11 bases and 0 bases, with 16 bases remaining between them. Germline V CDR1 and CDR2: SGHTA, FQGNSA. The CDR3 nucleotides read TGTGCCGGCAACTTAGGACGGAACCAAGAGACCCAGTACTTC. Translated, it gives CAGNLGRNQETQYF.

The rearrangement links TRBV20-1 to TRBJ2-3; D ambiguous. The CDR3 has 11 residues. The V end was cut by 6 bases, the J end by 6 bases, with 10 bases between. Per germline, CDR1 DFQATT and CDR2 SNEGSKA (reference sequence). CDR3: CSAERADTQYF. The CDR3 DNA follows: TGCAGTGCCGAACGGGCTGATACGCAGTATTTT.

To note about this clonotype: A read error may account for a junction end that differs from germline. This chain uses TRBV29-1 with TRBJ2-1; the match to TRBD2 covers 14 bases. CDR1 is SQVTM, CDR2 ANQGSEA, per germline. This CDR3 comprises 16 residues. CDR3: CSVARGTSGRGNEQFF. The CDR3 DNA reads TGCAGTGTTGCCAGAGGGACTAGCGGGAGAGGGAATGAGCAGTTCTTC.

The chain has TRBV7-2 and TRBJ2-3; D is unclear. The V gene's germline CDR1 is SGHTA and CDR2 FQGNSA. This CDR3 comprises 12 residues. The V end was cut by 7 bases, the J end by 8 bases, with 13 bases between. The CDR3 DNA reads TGTGCCAGCACACCCCTCTCCGGTACGCAGTATTTT. Translating it yields CASTPLSGTQYF.

About this clonotype itself: At one end, the junction sequence differs from germline, possibly due to a read error. This chain uses TRBV4-1 with TRBJ2-5; weak D call: TRBD2 (6 bases). The better agreement between TRBJ2-7 and the DNA end casts doubt on the J call. The CDR3 has 14 residues. CDR1 and CDR2 (germline): MGHRA, YSYEKL. Here the CDR3 reads CACSQAPMEGEQYF. The CDR3 nucleotides read TGCGCCTGCAGCCAGGCACCTATGGAGGGCGAGCAGTACTTC.

The CDR3 bases are TGTGCCAGCAGCTTAACGGGAGTCACAGAGACACGATTCTATGGCTACACCTTC. Translating gives CASSLTGVTETRFYGYTF. The chain recombines TRBV7-9 with TRBJ1-2; D unclear. Germline V gene data show CDR1 as SEHNR and CDR2 as FQNEAQ (reference sequence). Trimming left V 2 bases short and J 4 bases short, with 23 bases between. There are 18 residues in the CDR3.

On this clonotype: Possible read error: a much larger clone is one base away. The V call is TRBV6-4, the J call TRBJ2-3; possibly TRBD1 or TRBD2 for D (5 bases each). V was shortened by 2 bases and J by 0 bases, with 6 bases between the two germline ends. This CDR3 has 14 amino acids. Germline V gene data show CDR1 as MRHNA and CDR2 as SNTAGT. The CDR3, as DNA: TGTGCCAGCAGTGACGGGACCAGCACAGATACGCAGTATTTT. It translates to CASSDGTSTDTQYF.

The chain uses TRBV19 and TRBJ2-3; 13 bases agree with TRBD2. With 4 bases clipped from V and 1 base from J, the junction kept 5 bases outside the gene matches. The CDR3 has 17 amino acids. Germline assignment: CDR1 LNHDA and CDR2 SQIVND (reference sequence). The CDR3, as DNA: TGTGCCAGTAGTACCACTAGCGGGAGGGCGCGCACAGATACGCAGTATTTT. Residues: CASSTTSGRARTDTQYF.

Regarding this clonotype: The missing conserved phenylalanine or tryptophan at the end of this CDR3 makes a read error likely. This chain joins TRBV9 and TRBJ2-1; TRBD2 matches at 12 bases. V dropped 4 bases and J dropped 7; count of bases not matched to a gene: 9. The V gene's germline CDR1 is SGDLS and CDR2 YYNGEE. There are 16 residues in the CDR3. The CDR3 here is CASSSRTSGVGNEQFY. Here the CDR3 DNA reads TGTGCCAGCAGCTCCCGGACTAGCGGGGTGGGGAATGAGCAGTTCTAC.

The gene calls are TRBV7-2 and TRBJ2-3, with 9 bases identical to TRBD2. CDR1 is SGHTA, CDR2 FQGNSA, per germline. The junction had 5 bases not matched to a gene; V was cut back by 2 bases and J by 2 bases. The CDR3 runs 16 residues. The CDR3 loop reads CASSLLAGGNTDTQYF. CDR3 DNA sequence: TGTGCCAGCAGCTTACTGGCGGGAGGGAACACAGATACGCAGTATTTT. The full variable domain, with the rest looked up from reference TRBV7-2 and TRBJ2-3, is GAGVSQSPSNKVTEKGKDVELRCDPISGHTALYWYRQSLGQGLEFLIYFQGNSAPDKSGLPSDRFSAERTGGSVSTLTIQRTQQEDSAVYLCASSLLAGGNTDTQYFGPGTRLTVL.

V and J are TRBV6-2 or TRBV6-3 and TRBJ2-5; D possibly corresponds to TRBD1 (6 bases). The end of the DNA aligns better with TRBJ2-7, so the J call may be wrong. The CDR3 runs to 15 residues. Germline assignment: CDR1 MNHEY and CDR2 SVGEGT. The CDR3 protein is CASSSWTDNTYEQYF. The CDR3 coding sequence is TGTGCCAGCAGTTCATGGACAGACAACACCTACGAGCAGTACTTC.

As to this clonotype: The junction departs from germline at one end; a sequencing error may be responsible. The chain joins TRBV6-6 to TRBJ2-4; 7 positions agree with TRBD1. CDR1 and CDR2 from the germline V gene are MNHNY and SVGAGI (reference sequence). The CDR3 contains 15 residues. The CDR3 loop reads CASSYEGATKSIQYF. In DNA form, the CDR3 reads TGTGCCAGCAGTTACGAGGGGGCTACCAAAAGCATTCAGTACTTC.

The chain is built from TRBV20-1 and TRBJ2-5, with 7 bases matching TRBD2. The germline V gene has CDR1 DFQATT and CDR2 SNEGSKA (reference sequence). V dropped 4 bases and J dropped 5; count of bases not matched to a gene: 13. The CDR3 totals 15 residues. The CDR3 protein is CSATDSGRGGETQYF. CDR3 DNA sequence: TGCAGTGCTACAGATAGCGGGCGTGGCGGGGAGACCCAGTACTTC.

The chain combines TRBV7-2 with TRBJ2-1; D possibly matches TRBD1 or TRBD2 (5 bases each). The CDR3 is made up of 16 amino acids. Trimming pared 5 bases from V and 7 bases from J, leaving 21 bases between. The germline V gene has CDR1 SGHTA and CDR2 FQGNSA. CDR3 in amino acids: CASSRTIGTRANEQFF. CDR3 sequence (DNA): TGTGCCAGCAGCCGTACAATCGGGACCCGAGCTAATGAGCAGTTCTTC.

Regarding this clonotype: Being one base from a much bigger clone, this may be a read error. V is TRBV18 and J is TRBJ2-1; 9 nucleotides match TRBD1. This CDR3 has 14 residues. With 3 bases clipped from V and 13 bases from J, the junction kept 10 bases outside the gene matches. CDR1 is KGHSH and CDR2 is LQKENI in the germline V gene. CDR3 in amino acids: CASSPGQGRETQFF. In DNA, the CDR3 is TGTGCCAGCTCACCGGGACAGGGAAGGGAGACCCAGTTCTTC. The variable domain in full, with the rest retrieved from reference TRBV18 and TRBJ2-1, is NAGVMQNPRHLVRRRGQEARLRCSPMKGHSHVYWYRQLPEEGLKFMVYLQKENIIDESGMPKERFSAEFPKEGPSILRIQQVVRGDSAAYFCASSPGQGRETQFFGPGTRLTVL.

The genes are TRBV20-1 and TRBJ2-3, with 7 bases identical to TRBD2. Germline lookup yields CDR1 DFQATT and CDR2 SNEGSKA (reference sequence). V trimming: 1 base; J trimming: 2 bases; junction bases outside the gene matches: 12. The CDR3 runs 17 residues. CDR3 loop: CSARGLAAARVTDTQYF. The CDR3 DNA sequence: TGCAGTGCTAGAGGGCTAGCGGCGGCGCGAGTCACAGATACGCAGTATTTT.

Concerning this clonotype: A read error may account for a junction end that differs from germline. The CDR3 DNA follows: TGCAGTGCTAGTGGGGGTGTCCTAGGCTACGAGCAGAACTTC. This gives the protein CSASGGVLGYEQNF. This chain joins TRBV20-1 and TRBJ2-7, with D perhaps TRBD1 or TRBD2 (5 bases each). The CDR3 loop spans 14 amino acids. Germline V gene sequence: CDR1 DFQATT, CDR2 SNEGSKA (reference sequence).

V gene TRBV4-1 combines with J gene TRBJ2-4; D uncertain. Near its end, the DNA agrees better with TRBJ2-7, so the J call may be wrong. Germline V gene sequence: CDR1 MGHRA, CDR2 YSYEKL. The CDR3 totals 13 residues. In nucleotides, the CDR3 is TGCGCCAGCAGCCAAGGGGAAGTCTACGAGCAGTACTTC. This gives the protein CASSQGEVYEQYF.

The V call is TRBV4-3, the J call TRBJ2-1; D is ambiguous. V was pared by 0 bases and J by 14 bases, with 8 bases between. CDR3 length equals 11 residues. Germline CDR1 LGHNA, CDR2 YSLEER. CDR3 region: CASSQDRVEFF. The CDR3 DNA sequence: TGCGCCAGCAGCCAAGACCGGGTGGAGTTCTTC.

The genes are TRBV5-1 and TRBJ2-1; D call uncertain. The CDR3 is 13 amino acids. The germline V and J ends were trimmed by 4 bases and 7 bases, with 12 bases remaining between them. The V gene's germline CDR1 is SGHRS and CDR2 YFSETQ. The CDR3 sequence is CASSRVGDNEQFF. The DNA of the CDR3 is TGCGCCAGCAGCCGGGTAGGTGATAATGAGCAGTTCTTC.

The table lists this clonotype with a few counts. The rearrangement joins TRBV27 to TRBJ2-7; 12 bases are a match to TRBD2. The germline gives CDR1 MNHEY, CDR2 SMNVEV (reference sequence). The trim removed 7 bases at V and 9 bases at J, leaving 10 bases unmatched. This CDR3 is built from 14 residues. The CDR3 reads CASKPGLAGMGQYF. The CDR3 nucleotides are TGTGCCAGCAAGCCGGGACTAGCGGGCATGGGGCAGTACTTC.

The genes are TRBV7-2 and TRBJ2-2; 9 bases agree with TRBD2. Germline assignment: CDR1 SGHTA and CDR2 FQGNSA. CDR3 length equals 14 residues. V trimming: 6 bases; J trimming: 7 bases; junction bases outside the gene matches: 6. The CDR3 loop is CASSPIAGVGELFF. DNA of the CDR3: TGTGCCAGCAGTCCTATAGCGGGAGTCGGGGAGCTGTTTTTT. Complete variable domain (other parts from reference TRBV7-2 and TRBJ2-2): GAGVSQSPSNKVTEKGKDVELRCDPISGHTALYWYRQSLGQGLEFLIYFQGNSAPDKSGLPSDRFSAERTGGSVSTLTIQRTQQEDSAVYLCASSPIAGVGELFFGEGSRLTVL.

Of note for this clonotype: Germline and junction disagree at one end, which may indicate a read error. V is TRBV28 and J is TRBJ2-7, with 11 positions matching TRBD2. The CDR3 loop spans 14 amino acids. CDR1 and CDR2 from the germline V gene are MDHEN and SYDVKM. CDR3: CASSSPSGRYEQYF. Here the CDR3 DNA reads TGTGCCAGTAGTTCGCCTAGCGGGAGGTACGAGCAGTACTTC.